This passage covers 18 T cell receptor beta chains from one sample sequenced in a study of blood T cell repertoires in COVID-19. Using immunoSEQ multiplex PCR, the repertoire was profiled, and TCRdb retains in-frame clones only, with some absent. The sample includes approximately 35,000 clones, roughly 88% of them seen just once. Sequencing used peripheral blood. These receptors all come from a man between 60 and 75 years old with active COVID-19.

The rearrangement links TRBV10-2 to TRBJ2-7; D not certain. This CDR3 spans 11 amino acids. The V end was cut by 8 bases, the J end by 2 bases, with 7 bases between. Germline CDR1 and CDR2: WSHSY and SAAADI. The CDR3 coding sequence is TGCGCCAGCGCCCCAGCCTACGAGCAGTACTTC. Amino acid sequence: CASAPAYEQYF.

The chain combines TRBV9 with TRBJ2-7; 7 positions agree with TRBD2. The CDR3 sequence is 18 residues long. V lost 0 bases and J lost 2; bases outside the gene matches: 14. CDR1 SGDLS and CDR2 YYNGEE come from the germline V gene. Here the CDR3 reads CASSVGDGRGSWTYEQYF. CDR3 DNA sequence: TGTGCCAGCAGCGTAGGGGATGGGAGGGGTAGTTGGACCTACGAGCAGTACTTC.

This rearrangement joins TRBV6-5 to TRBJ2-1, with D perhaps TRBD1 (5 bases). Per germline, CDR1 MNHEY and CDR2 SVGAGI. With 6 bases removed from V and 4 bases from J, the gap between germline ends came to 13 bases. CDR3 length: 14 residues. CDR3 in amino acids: CASSTGSYYNEQFF. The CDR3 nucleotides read TGTGCCAGCAGCACAGGTTCGTATTACAATGAGCAGTTCTTC.

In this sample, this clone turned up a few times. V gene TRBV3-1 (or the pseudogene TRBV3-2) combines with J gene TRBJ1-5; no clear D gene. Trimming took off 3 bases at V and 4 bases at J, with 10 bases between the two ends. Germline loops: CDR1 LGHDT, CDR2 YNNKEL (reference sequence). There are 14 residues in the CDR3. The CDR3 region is CASSQGLGNQPQHF. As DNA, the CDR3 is TGTGCCAGCAGCCAGGGTCTAGGAAATCAGCCCCAGCATTTT.

The CDR3 spells CSDERGKYGYTF. The CDR3 DNA sequence: TGCAGCGACGAACGGGGAAAGTATGGCTACACCTTC. The rearrangement links TRBV29-1 to TRBJ1-2; D unclear. Germline CDR1 reads SQVTM; CDR2 reads ANQGSEA. V lost 7 bases to trimming and J lost 5 bases, with 14 bases between them. This CDR3 spans 12 amino acids.

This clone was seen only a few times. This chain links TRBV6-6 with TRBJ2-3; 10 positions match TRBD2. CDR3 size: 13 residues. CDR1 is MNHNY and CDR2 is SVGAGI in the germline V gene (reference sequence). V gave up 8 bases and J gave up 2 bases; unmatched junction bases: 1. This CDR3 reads CASGLAVTDTQYF. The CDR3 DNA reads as TGTGCCAGCGGACTAGCGGTCACAGATACGCAGTATTTT.

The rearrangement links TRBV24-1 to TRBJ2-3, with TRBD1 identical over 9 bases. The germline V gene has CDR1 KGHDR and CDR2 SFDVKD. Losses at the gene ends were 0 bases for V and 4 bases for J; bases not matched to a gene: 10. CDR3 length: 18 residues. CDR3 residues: CATSDLPGTGRGSDTQYF. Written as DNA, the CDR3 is TGTGCCACCAGTGATTTGCCTGGGACAGGGAGAGGGTCAGATACGCAGTATTTT.

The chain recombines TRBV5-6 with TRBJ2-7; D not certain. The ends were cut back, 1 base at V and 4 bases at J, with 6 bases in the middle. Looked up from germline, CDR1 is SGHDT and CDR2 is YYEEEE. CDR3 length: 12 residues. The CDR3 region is CASSLSVYEQYF. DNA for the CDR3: TGTGCCAGCAGCTTGTCCGTGTACGAGCAGTACTTC.

The CDR3 DNA is TGCGCCAGCAGCTTGGCCCTAGCGGGAGGATTGGATACGCAGTATTTT. This gives the protein CASSLALAGGLDTQYF. The V gene is TRBV5-1, the J gene TRBJ2-3, with 11 nucleotides matching TRBD2. V dropped 0 bases and J dropped 6; count of bases not matched to a gene: 6. The CDR3 is 16 amino acids. Germline CDR1 is SGHRS and CDR2 is YFSETQ.

CDR3 loop: CASRTSVYEQYF. CDR3 DNA: TGTGCCAGCAGAACTTCCGTCTACGAGCAGTACTTC. The V gene is TRBV27, the J gene TRBJ2-7; D gene ambiguous. In germline, CDR1 is MNHEY, CDR2 SMNVEV (reference sequence). CDR3 length: 12 amino acids. V lost 6 bases, J lost 3 bases, and 9 bases lay in between.

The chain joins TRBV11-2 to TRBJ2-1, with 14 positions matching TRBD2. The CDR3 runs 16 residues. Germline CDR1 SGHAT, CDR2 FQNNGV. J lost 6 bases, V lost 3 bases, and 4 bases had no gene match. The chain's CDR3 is CASSFPTSGRANEQFF. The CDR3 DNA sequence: TGTGCCAGCAGCTTCCCGACTAGCGGGAGGGCCAATGAGCAGTTCTTC.

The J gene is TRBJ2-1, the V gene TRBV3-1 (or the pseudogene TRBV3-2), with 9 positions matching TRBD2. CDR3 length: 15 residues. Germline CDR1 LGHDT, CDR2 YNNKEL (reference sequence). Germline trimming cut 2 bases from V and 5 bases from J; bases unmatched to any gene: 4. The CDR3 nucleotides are TGTGCCAGCAGCCAACTAGCGGGGCCGAACAATGAGCAGTTCTTC. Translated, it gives CASSQLAGPNNEQFF.

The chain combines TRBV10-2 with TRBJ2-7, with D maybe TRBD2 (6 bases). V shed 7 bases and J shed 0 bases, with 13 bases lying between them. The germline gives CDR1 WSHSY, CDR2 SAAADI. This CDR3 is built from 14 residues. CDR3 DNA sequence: TGCGCCAGCACCCCAACGACTAGCTCCTACGAGCAGTACTTC. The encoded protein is CASTPTTSSYEQYF.

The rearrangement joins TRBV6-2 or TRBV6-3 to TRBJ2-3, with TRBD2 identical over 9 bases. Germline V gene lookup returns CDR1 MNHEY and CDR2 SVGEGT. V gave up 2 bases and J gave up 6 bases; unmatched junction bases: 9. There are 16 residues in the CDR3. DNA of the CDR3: TGTGCCAGCAGTTACCGGGGAGCGGGAGGAGGGGATACGCAGTATTTT. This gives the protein CASSYRGAGGGDTQYF.

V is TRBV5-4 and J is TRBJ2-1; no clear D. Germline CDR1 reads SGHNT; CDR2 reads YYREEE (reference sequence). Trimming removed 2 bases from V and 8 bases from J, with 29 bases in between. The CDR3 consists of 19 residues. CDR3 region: CASSFYPARVFFFHDEQFF. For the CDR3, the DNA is TGTGCCAGCAGCTTTTATCCCGCTAGAGTCTTTTTTTTTCACGATGAGCAGTTCTTC.

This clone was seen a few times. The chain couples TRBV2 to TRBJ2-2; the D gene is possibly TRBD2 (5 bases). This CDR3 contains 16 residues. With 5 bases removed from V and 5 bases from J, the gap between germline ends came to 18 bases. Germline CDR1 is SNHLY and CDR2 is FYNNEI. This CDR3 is CASSPTLGKNTGELFF. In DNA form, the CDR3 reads TGTGCCAGCAGTCCAACCCTCGGGAAGAATACCGGGGAGCTGTTTTTT.

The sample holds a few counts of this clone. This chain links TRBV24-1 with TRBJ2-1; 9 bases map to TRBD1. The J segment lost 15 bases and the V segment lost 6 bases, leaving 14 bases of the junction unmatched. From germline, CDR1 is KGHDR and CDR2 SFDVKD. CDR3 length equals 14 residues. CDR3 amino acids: CATSREDRGRVWFF. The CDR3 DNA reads TGTGCCACCAGTCGAGAGGACAGGGGCAGGGTGTGGTTCTTC.

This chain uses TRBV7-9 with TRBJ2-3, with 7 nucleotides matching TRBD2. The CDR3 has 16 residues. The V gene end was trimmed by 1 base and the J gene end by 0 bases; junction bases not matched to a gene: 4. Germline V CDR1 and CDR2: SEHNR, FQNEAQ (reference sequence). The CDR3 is CASSLGLGGSTDTQYF. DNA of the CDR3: TGTGCCAGCAGCTTAGGGTTGGGGGGGAGCACAGATACGCAGTATTTT.